This record concerns one T cell receptor beta chain sequence. This sample was included in a study of T cell clones after liver transplantation. In the study overall: Samples came from ITN030ST, which attempted immunosuppression withdrawal within 2 years of liver transplantation. Graft-donor-reactive sequences were compared with third-party-reactive TCRbeta sequences from pre-transplant mixed lymphocyte reactions. Without induction therapy, subjects received standard immunosuppression until 12-24 months post-transplant.

The data were produced by immunoSEQ multiplex PCR, yet TCRdb's version contains in-frame clones alone and is incomplete. The sample lists around 100,000 clones; about 88% were seen once. The V end was cut by 2 bases, the J end by 0 bases, with 10 bases between. Germline V gene data show CDR1 as MNHEY and CDR2 as SVGAGI. The CDR3 sequence is 16 residues long. The sequence was obtained from a human patient who received a liver transplant. Among the T cells, some may be from the graft donor. The rearrangement joins TRBV6-5 to TRBJ1-4; D is unresolved. The sequencing used CD4+ T cells from blood, collected 45 to 50 months after liver transplant. Here the CDR3 reads CASSYNGIPTNEKLFF. CDR3 DNA sequence: TGTGCCAGCAGTTACAACGGAATCCCAACTAATGAAAAACTGTTTTTT.